This T cell receptor beta chain originates from a study of identical twins. Each CDR3 protein gets one entry after TCRdb re-called the 5' RACE reads with MiXCR. The sample comprises over 550,000 distinct CDR3 sequences, about 7.1% of which are singletons, and 1.6% rests with the top ten. V lost 2 bases and J lost 8, with 16 bases in between. The CDR3 contains 14 residues. Germline-derived CDR1 and CDR2 are SGHRS and YFSETQ. This clonotype has a count of ten or more. These data are also associated with another study on yellow fever vaccine responses in identical twins.

This clonotype was sampled from a woman aged 18-29 years in good health. Specimen: PBMCs. V usage is TRBV5-1 and J usage is TRBJ1-2; D might be TRBD1 (5 bases). The CDR3: CASSLNSGTVGYTF. CDR3 nucleotides: TGCGCCAGCAGCTTAAACTCCGGGACCGTAGGCTACACCTTC.